This TCR beta chain was retrieved from a study of blood T cell repertoires in COVID-19. At the level of the study: COVID-19 samples from acute and convalescent phases originated in the United States, Italy and Spain. In each case, the material was cDNA or gDNA derived from T cells, B-cell-depleted T cells, or PBMCs.

Patients in Seattle were enrolled during active infection, then followed longitudinally. This clone was counted between two and nine times. As processed by the authors: Amplification with reference gene primers provided the estimates of nucleated cell counts. The data were produced by immunoSEQ multiplex PCR, yet TCRdb's version contains in-frame clones alone and is incomplete. That table gives V, J and clone size, and the DNA gave D and trimming. The sample yields approximately 270,000 clones, around 81% seen once. The V end lost 3 bases, the J end lost 5 bases, and 13 bases lay between the germline ends. The CDR3 contains 15 residues. CDR1 is LGHNA and CDR2 is YNFKEQ in the germline V gene.

Material: peripheral blood. The genes are TRBV4-2 and TRBJ2-2, with D perhaps matching TRBD2 (6 bases). The sequence came from a person aged 70 to 80 with COVID-19, enrolled during active disease. CDR3 nucleotides: TGTGCCAGCAGCCAGAGGACGGGGGAAACCGGGGAGCTGTTTTTT. This sequence encodes CASSQRTGETGELFF.